Listed here are 30 T cell receptor beta chains from one sample, sequenced in a study of blood T cell repertoires in COVID-19. TCRdb keeps only in-frame clones here, not all; method: immunoSEQ multiplex PCR. The table has roughly 230,000 clones, more than 65% seen once; the top ten hold approximately 4.8%. The sequencing sample was made of peripheral blood. The source is a man between 50 and 59 years old with active or convalescent COVID-19.

This chain joins TRBV2 and TRBJ1-5, with 7 bases aligning to TRBD1. With 6 bases clipped from V and 7 bases from J, the junction kept 12 bases outside the gene matches. The CDR3 covers 15 residues. Germline values: CDR1 SNHLY, CDR2 FYNNEI. The CDR3: CASSGDRVVNQPQHF. Here the CDR3 DNA reads TGTGCCAGCAGCGGCGACAGGGTGGTAAACCAGCCCCAGCATTTT.

This chain connects TRBV7-2 to TRBJ1-3; D remains ambiguous. CDR3 length: 14 residues. Trimming pared 3 bases from V and 2 bases from J, leaving 8 bases between. Germline CDR1 reads SGHTA; CDR2 reads FQGNSA. The CDR3 nucleotides are TGTGCCAGCAGCTTGTCGGGTACTGGAAACACCATATATTTT. Its protein is CASSLSGTGNTIYF.

The chain employs TRBV2 and TRBJ1-2; no clear D. Trimming cost V 8 bases and J 7 bases, with 17 bases left between them. Looked up from germline, CDR1 is SNHLY and CDR2 is FYNNEI. The CDR3 spans 13 residues. CDR3 in amino acids: CASLGGNGRGYTF. The CDR3 coding sequence is TGTGCCAGCCTCGGAGGGAACGGGCGTGGCTACACCTTC.

The chain uses TRBV2 and TRBJ2-3, with D perhaps TRBD1 (5 bases). Germline-derived CDR1 and CDR2 are SNHLY and FYNNEI. V was trimmed by 3 bases and J by 1 base, leaving 8 bases between them. CDR3 length: 14 residues. Written as DNA, the CDR3 is TGTGCCAGCAGTGAGATACAGGGCACAGATACGCAGTATTTT. Translation gives CASSEIQGTDTQYF.

This chain uses TRBV7-8 with TRBJ2-7; 8 positions match TRBD1. CDR3 length: 16 amino acids. CDR1 and CDR2 (germline): SGHVS, FQNEAQ. V shed 3 bases and J 6 bases; nucleotides not matched to a gene: 13. The CDR3 reads CASSFLQTGGGGEQYF. The CDR3 bases are TGTGCCAGCAGCTTCTTACAAACAGGGGGAGGAGGCGAGCAGTACTTC. The entire variable domain, with the rest obtained from reference TRBV7-8 and TRBJ2-7, is as follows: GAGVSQSPRYKVAKRGQDVALRCDPISGHVSLFWYQQALGQGPEFLTYFQNEAQLDKSGLPSDRFFAERPEGSVSTLKIQRTQQEDSAVYLCASSFLQTGGGGEQYFGPGTRLTVT.

The CDR3 loop is CASRPGQGNTEAFF. CDR3 nucleotides: TGTGCCAGCAGGCCGGGACAGGGGAACACTGAAGCTTTCTTT. The J gene is TRBJ1-1, the V gene TRBV6-5; TRBD1 aligns across 9 bases. Germline CDR1 and CDR2: MNHEY and SVGAGI. The CDR3 totals 14 residues. After removal of 6 bases from V and 1 base from J, the junction contained 3 bases not matched to a gene.

The rearrangement joins TRBV2 to TRBJ2-7, with D tentatively TRBD1 (6 bases). Deletions cut 7 bases from V and 1 base from J, with 8 bases between. Germline values: CDR1 SNHLY, CDR2 FYNNEI. This CDR3 has 12 amino acids. The chain's CDR3 is CASKGTSYEQYF. The CDR3 DNA reads TGTGCCAGCAAAGGGACATCCTACGAGCAGTACTTC.

The V call is TRBV6-5, the J call TRBJ2-7; 7 bases fit TRBD1. Trimming took 2 bases from V and 3 from J; bases not matched to a gene: 4. The CDR3 is made up of 14 amino acids. Germline CDR1 is MNHEY and CDR2 is SVGAGI. DNA for the CDR3: TGTGCCAGCAGTTACCTAGGGGGCGACTACGAGCAGTACTTC. Encoded protein: CASSYLGGDYEQYF.

This chain links TRBV3-1 (or the pseudogene TRBV3-2) with TRBJ2-7; 9 nucleotides agree with TRBD2. Germline V gene sequence: CDR1 LGHDT, CDR2 YNNKEL (reference sequence). The CDR3 spans 15 residues. The V and J ends lost 0 bases and 4 bases, in that order; junction bases with no gene match: 4. In DNA, the CDR3 is TGTGCCAGCAGCCAAGATTGGGGACTAGCTTACGAGCAGTACTTC. It codes for CASSQDWGLAYEQYF.

This chain links TRBV4-1 with TRBJ2-1, with 9 bases identical to TRBD2. The CDR3 contains 16 residues. Trimming at V came to 4 bases and at J to 5 bases, leaving 9 bases not matched to a gene. The germline V gene has CDR1 MGHRA and CDR2 YSYEKL. The CDR3 sequence is CASSPLGRGGNNEQFF. DNA of the CDR3: TGCGCCAGCAGCCCCCTTGGGCGGGGGGGCAACAATGAGCAGTTCTTC.

This clone has only a few counts. DNA for the CDR3: TGTGCCAGTAAGGACGGGATTTACAATCAGCCCCAGCATTTT. Its translation is CASKDGIYNQPQHF. The chain combines TRBV19 with TRBJ1-5; D gene unclear. The germline V gene has CDR1 LNHDA and CDR2 SQIVND (reference sequence). The CDR3 contains 14 residues. The germline V and J ends were trimmed by 7 bases and 3 bases, with 13 bases remaining between them. The full variable domain, rest sourced from reference TRBV19 and TRBJ1-5, is DGGITQSPKYLFRKEGQNVTLSCEQNLNHDAMYWYRQDPGQGLRLIYYSQIVNDFQKGDIAEGYSVSREKKESFPLTVTSAQKNPTAFYLCASKDGIYNQPQHFGDGTRLSIL.

The chain combines TRBV6-5 with TRBJ2-7; 7 bases match TRBD2. Per the germline V gene, CDR1 is MNHEY and CDR2 is SVGAGI. J was trimmed by 6 bases and V by 8 bases; bases with no gene match: 4. The length of the CDR3 is 11 residues. The CDR3 nucleotides are TGTGCCAGCGGGAGGGCCTCCGAGCAGTACTTC. Its translation is CASGRASEQYF.

The chain uses TRBV6-2 or TRBV6-3 and TRBJ1-1; D is unresolved. V was clipped by 4 bases and J by 5 bases, with 14 bases between them. This CDR3 contains 14 residues. In germline, CDR1 is MNHEY, CDR2 SVGEGT. The DNA of the CDR3 is TGTGCCAGCAGTTCCGAGGGTAGAGGGACTGAAGCTTTCTTT. Amino acids: CASSSEGRGTEAFF.

As concerns this clone: At the DNA level, this CDR3 is encoded by other sequences in the same sample as well. The chain couples TRBV12-3 or TRBV12-4 to TRBJ1-1; TRBD1 is a possible D gene (5 bases). With 3 bases removed from V and 4 bases from J, the gap between germline ends came to 9 bases. The length of the CDR3 is 13 residues. In nucleotides, the CDR3 is TGTGCCAGCAGTTTGGGGGGGTTCACTGAAGCTTTCTTT. Protein product: CASSLGGFTEAFF.

This chain uses TRBV4-2 with TRBJ2-1, with TRBD2 identical over 14 bases. This CDR3 region has 17 residues. CDR1 LGHNA and CDR2 YNFKEQ come from the germline V gene. The junction had 5 bases not matched to a gene; V was cut back by 0 bases and J by 7 bases. The CDR3 DNA reads as TGTGCCAGCAGCCAAGATCTACGACTAGCGGGGGGGAATGAGCAGTTCTTC. Amino acid sequence: CASSQDLRLAGGNEQFF.

The J gene is TRBJ2-3, the V gene TRBV2, with 14 bases lining up with TRBD2. V lost 6 bases, J lost 2 bases, and 10 bases stayed unmatched. The germline V gene encodes CDR1 SNHLY and CDR2 FYNNEI. The CDR3 is 18 residues long. CDR3 nucleotides: TGTGCCAGCAGGGGGACTAGCGGGGGACTCCTCCCCACAGATACGCAGTATTTT. It translates to CASRGTSGGLLPTDTQYF.

This chain links TRBV6-2 or TRBV6-3 with TRBJ2-7; D uncertain. The V end lost 2 bases, the J end lost 1 base, and 12 bases lay between the germline ends. The germline V gene has CDR1 MNHEY and CDR2 SVGEGT. CDR3 length equals 15 residues. The CDR3 is CASSYPLTGSYEQYF. CDR3 DNA sequence: TGTGCCAGCAGTTACCCTTTGACGGGTTCCTACGAGCAGTACTTC.

The J gene is TRBJ1-6, the V gene TRBV5-4; 11 bases map to TRBD1. The CDR3 contains 15 residues. Per germline, CDR1 SGHNT and CDR2 YYREEE (reference sequence). V lost 0 bases and J lost 11; bases outside the gene matches: 4. CDR3 region: CASSLGRDRGTPLHF. The CDR3 nucleotides read TGTGCCAGCAGCTTGGGGCGGGACAGGGGGACACCCCTCCACTTT.

The chain carries TRBV5-1 and TRBJ1-4; 7 bases line up with TRBD1. The CDR3 is 15 residues long. V was clipped by 0 bases and J by 5 bases; unmatched bases: 4. The germline V gene has CDR1 SGHRS and CDR2 YFSETQ. CDR3 amino acids: CASSLGGQRNEKLFF. In DNA, the CDR3 is TGCGCCAGCAGCTTGGGGGGACAGAGGAATGAAAAACTGTTTTTT.

The CDR3 bases are TGCGCCAGCAGCTTGGAATCGGCAGGCCCTGAGGGCGGGGAGCTGTTTTTT. This codes for CASSLESAGPEGGELFF. The genes are TRBV5-1 and TRBJ2-2; D may be TRBD2 (5 bases). The CDR3 extends over 17 amino acids. In germline, CDR1 is SGHRS, CDR2 YFSETQ. Trimming cost V 0 bases and J 7 bases, with 19 bases left between them.

The chain carries TRBV7-9 and TRBJ2-1; possibly TRBD1 for D (6 bases). The CDR3 length is 16 residues. Germline V gives CDR1 SEHNR, CDR2 FQNEAQ (reference sequence). The V gene lost 4 bases and the J gene lost 2 bases, with 15 bases spanning the gap. CDR3 DNA: TGTGCCAGCAGCTCCCTACAGGGCCCAGCCTACAATGAGCAGTTCTTC. The encoded protein is CASSSLQGPAYNEQFF.

The chain links TRBV7-8 to TRBJ1-5; no clear D gene. V was cut by 0 bases and J by 0 bases, with 6 bases left in between. The V gene's germline CDR1 is SGHVS and CDR2 FQNEAQ. The CDR3 sequence is 15 residues long. The CDR3 reads CASSLARDSNQPQHF. CDR3 DNA sequence: TGTGCCAGCAGCTTAGCCCGGGATAGCAATCAGCCCCAGCATTTT.

The V and J genes are TRBV4-2 and TRBJ1-2, with no clear D. The CDR3 has 16 amino acids. The germline V and J ends were trimmed by 5 bases and 3 bases, with 19 bases remaining between them. Germline V gene data show CDR1 as LGHNA and CDR2 as YNFKEQ. The CDR3 nucleotides are TGTGCCAGCAGCACCCGGTCCACGGGAAAGGACTATGGCTACACCTTC. Its protein product is CASSTRSTGKDYGYTF.

A single count supports this clone. The chain joins TRBV5-5 to TRBJ1-6, with 10 nucleotides matching TRBD1. V shed 4 bases, J shed 10 bases, and the junction held 11 bases outside the gene matches. The CDR3 contains 16 residues. Germline values: CDR1 SGHKS, CDR2 YYEKEE (reference sequence). CDR3 nucleotide sequence: TGTGCCAGCAGCAACTTACCGGGACAGGGGTACTCACCCCTCCACTTT. It translates to CASSNLPGQGYSPLHF. The full variable domain, in which reference TRBV5-5 and TRBJ1-6 provide the parts outside the CDR3, is DAGVTQSPTHLIKTRGQQVTLRCSPISGHKSVSWYQQVLGQGPQFIFQYYEKEERGRGNFPDRFSARQFPNYSSELNVNALLLGDSALYLCASSNLPGQGYSPLHFGNGTRLTVT.

This clone was seen only once. V and J are TRBV11-2 and TRBJ2-3; 10 positions agree with TRBD2. The CDR3 totals 17 residues. Trimming cost V 1 base and J 1 base; bases outside gene matches: 5. Germline assignment: CDR1 SGHAT and CDR2 FQNNGV. The CDR3 DNA reads TGTGCCAGCAGCTTAGGAGCCCTAGCGGGGGGCACAGATACGCAGTATTTT. Amino acids: CASSLGALAGGTDTQYF.

This clone was counted a few times. The chain has TRBV3-1 (or the pseudogene TRBV3-2) and TRBJ1-1; D is unresolved. This CDR3 spans 14 amino acids. Between the trimmed V and J ends, which lost 1 base and 1 base, there was a span of 7 bases. Per the germline V gene, CDR1 is LGHDT and CDR2 is YNNKEL (reference sequence). Written as DNA, the CDR3 is TGTGCCAGCAGCCAAGGGTACGGGAACACTGAAGCTTTCTTT. This encodes CASSQGYGNTEAFF.

The chain combines TRBV6-1 with TRBJ1-1; no definite D call. The germline V gene encodes CDR1 MNHNS and CDR2 SASEGT. Between the trimmed V and J ends, which lost 2 bases and 1 base, there was a span of 5 bases. This CDR3 comprises 13 residues. The CDR3 DNA reads as TGTGCCAGCAGTGAATCTAAGAACACTGAAGCTTTCTTT. Residues: CASSESKNTEAFF.

The chain employs TRBV14 and TRBJ1-3; D is perhaps TRBD1 (5 bases). Trimming took off 4 bases at V and 3 bases at J, with 13 bases between the two ends. Germline CDR1 SGHDN, CDR2 FVKESK. The CDR3 consists of 15 residues. CDR3 DNA: TGTGCCAGCAGCCGGATGACAGCGTATGGAAACACCATATATTTT. This gives the protein CASSRMTAYGNTIYF.

The chain joins TRBV29-1 to TRBJ1-3; no clear D gene. The CDR3 is made up of 14 amino acids. Germline V CDR1 and CDR2: SQVTM, ANQGSEA. The V and J ends lost 0 bases and 4 bases respectively, with 10 bases between them. DNA for the CDR3: TGCAGCGTTGAAGATCCGGCGGGAGGAAACACCATATATTTT. As protein: CSVEDPAGGNTIYF.

The chain carries TRBV2 and TRBJ2-2; perhaps TRBD1 as D (6 bases). Per germline, CDR1 SNHLY and CDR2 FYNNEI. The CDR3 has 16 residues. V was cut by 6 bases and J by 4 bases, with 18 bases left in between. The CDR3 spells CASRGDRTRGTGELFF. The CDR3 DNA reads as TGTGCCAGCAGAGGAGACAGGACCCGAGGCACCGGGGAGCTGTTTTTT. Variable domain in full (rest from reference TRBV2 and TRBJ2-2): EPEVTQTPSHQVTQMGQEVILRCVPISNHLYFYWYRQILGQKVEFLVSFYNNEISEKSEIFDDQFSVERPDGSNFTLKIRSTKLEDSAMYFCASRGDRTRGTGELFFGEGSRLTVL.